Presented here are 11 T cell receptor beta chains from one specimen sequenced in a study of OX40 agonist ivuxolimab in advanced cancers. Only in-frame clones appear in the TCRdb table, and some are missing; sequencing was by immunoSEQ multiplex PCR. The table includes about 41,000 clones, roughly four fifths detected once. The sequenced sample was CD4+ or CD8+ T cells sorted from blood, obtained in a trial of the OX40 agonist ivuxolimab. The origin of the receptors is an adult with an advanced solid tumor such as melanoma, head and neck, liver or kidney cancer.

The CDR3 loop is CASSPDASSGANVLTF. The CDR3 DNA reads TGTGCCAGCTCACCGGACGCCAGCTCTGGGGCCAACGTCCTGACTTTC. V gene TRBV18 combines with J gene TRBJ2-6; D is uncertain. With 3 bases removed from V and 0 bases from J, the gap between germline ends came to 9 bases. From germline, CDR1 is KGHSH and CDR2 LQKENI. CDR3 length equals 16 residues.

V is TRBV29-1 and J is TRBJ1-1; the D is unclear. Germline-derived CDR1 and CDR2 are SQVTM and ANQGSEA. CDR3 length equals 11 residues. The germline V and J ends were trimmed by 2 bases and 5 bases, with 6 bases remaining between them. The CDR3 loop is CSVEWETEAFF. CDR3 in DNA: TGCAGCGTTGAATGGGAAACTGAAGCTTTCTTT.

The V gene is TRBV19, the J gene TRBJ2-1, with D perhaps TRBD1 or TRBD2 (6 bases each). V was trimmed by 3 bases and J by 6 bases, leaving 12 bases between them. Germline values: CDR1 LNHDA, CDR2 SQIVND (reference sequence). The CDR3 is 14 residues long. The CDR3, as DNA: TGTGCCAGTAGTATCGGACAGCGGGCCAATGAGCAGTTCTTC. This encodes CASSIGQRANEQFF.

The genes are TRBV18 and TRBJ2-2; D may be TRBD2 (5 bases). The CDR3 totals 15 residues. Between the trimmed V and J ends, which lost 3 bases and 5 bases, there was a span of 13 bases. In germline, CDR1 is KGHSH, CDR2 LQKENI. The CDR3 region is CASSPQRVRTGELFF. The CDR3 coding sequence is TGTGCCAGCTCACCCCAGAGGGTTCGGACCGGGGAGCTGTTTTTT.

CDR3 sequence: CASSPKQGLEAFF. The CDR3 DNA is TGTGCCAGCAGCCCGAAACAGGGGCTAGAAGCTTTCTTT. The chain carries TRBV7-9 and TRBJ1-1; TRBD1 agrees at 7 bases. CDR3 length: 13 residues. CDR1 SEHNR and CDR2 FQNEAQ come from the germline V gene (reference sequence). Germline trimming cut 5 bases from V and 8 bases from J; bases unmatched to any gene: 8.

The rearrangement links TRBV20-1 to TRBJ2-5; no definite D call. Deletions cut 3 bases from V and 5 bases from J, with 7 bases between. The germline gives CDR1 DFQATT, CDR2 SNEGSKA (reference sequence). The CDR3 runs 11 residues. The CDR3 here is CSASPRETQYF. The DNA of the CDR3 is TGCAGTGCTAGTCCCAGGGAGACCCAGTACTTC.

This chain connects TRBV11-3 to TRBJ2-2, with a weak D call TRBD2 (6 bases). From germline, CDR1 is SGHNT and CDR2 YENEEA. This CDR3 comprises 14 residues. The ends were cut back, 2 bases at V and 6 bases at J, with 10 bases in the middle. The CDR3 sequence: CASSLMGGAGELFF. The CDR3 DNA sequence: TGTGCCAGCAGCTTAATGGGGGGTGCCGGGGAGCTGTTTTTT.

This clone was counted once. The chain combines TRBV4-1 with TRBJ2-1, with D tentatively TRBD2 (7 bases). V dropped 4 bases and J dropped 4 bases, with 20 bases sitting between them. This CDR3 is built from 17 residues. The germline CDR1 and CDR2 sequences are MGHRA and YSYEKL. This CDR3 is CASSPRGGAGLYNEQFF. The CDR3, as DNA: TGCGCCAGCAGCCCAAGAGGGGGAGCGGGACTTTACAATGAGCAGTTCTTC.

This chain uses TRBV7-2 with TRBJ2-2; TRBD1 matches 8 bases. This CDR3 is built from 14 residues. In germline, CDR1 is SGHTA, CDR2 FQGNSA. J lost 8 bases, V lost 3 bases, and 5 bases had no gene match. The CDR3, as DNA: TGTGCCAGCAGCTTGCGGACAGGGTTGGGGGAGCTGTTTTTT. This codes for CASSLRTGLGELFF.

This clone was observed once. Here the CDR3 DNA reads TGTGCCAGCAGCGCCATTGACAGTATCTATGGCTACACCTTC. Encoded protein: CASSAIDSIYGYTF. The V gene is TRBV5-4, the J gene TRBJ1-2; D may be TRBD1 (5 bases). This CDR3 is built from 14 residues. CDR1 and CDR2 (germline): SGHNT, YYREEE (reference sequence). V lost 4 bases, J lost 4 bases, and 14 bases lay in between.

The chain links TRBV21-1 to TRBJ2-1; TRBD1 is the table's D call, not checked against the DNA. TRBV21-1 is a pseudogene locus. This CDR3 comprises 16 residues. CDR3 region: CASSRGGGQGGDEQFF. The CDR3 nucleotides are TGTGCCAGCAGCCGTGGGGGCGGACAGGGGGGCGATGAGCAGTTCTTC.